The 24 T cell receptor beta chains below all came from one sample that was sequenced in a study of identifying expanded T cells in peripheral blood. Method: immunoSEQ multiplex PCR; TCRdb's copy keeps in-frame clones and lacks some. Here the sample spans approximately 120,000 clones, roughly 82% being singletons. Material for sequencing was blood. These receptors were obtained from a person aged 18-70 years in good health.

The V and J genes are TRBV5-1 and TRBJ1-2, with D hard to call. CDR1 and CDR2 from the germline V gene are SGHRS and YFSETQ. The V and J ends lost 8 bases and 4 bases respectively, with 18 bases between them. The CDR3 runs 14 residues. The CDR3 DNA is TGCGCCAGTTTCGCGGGTTTCGGTGGCTATGGCTACACCTTC. Translation gives CASFAGFGGYGYTF.

The chain carries TRBV18 and TRBJ1-5; D unresolved. V gave up 1 base and J gave up 0 bases, with 28 bases separating them. This CDR3 has 22 amino acids. CDR1 and CDR2 from the germline V gene are KGHSH and LQKENI. The CDR3: CASSPRAPTSAGYPYSNQPQHF. CDR3 bases: TGTGCCAGCTCACCACGGGCCCCAACATCTGCCGGATACCCTTATAGCAATCAGCCCCAGCATTTT.

This clone occurred a few times. The chain uses TRBV7-8 and TRBJ1-5; D is ambiguous. Germline loops: CDR1 SGHVS, CDR2 FQNEAQ. This CDR3 has 12 amino acids. The V gene lost 3 bases and the J gene lost 7 bases, with 7 bases spanning the gap. CDR3 sequence: CASSFSLQPQHF. In DNA form, the CDR3 reads TGTGCCAGCAGCTTCAGTCTCCAGCCCCAGCATTTT.

This clone was found once. This rearrangement joins TRBV18 to TRBJ1-1; TRBD1 might be the D (6 bases). With 3 bases removed from V and 0 bases from J, the gap between germline ends came to 14 bases. CDR1 and CDR2 from the germline V gene are KGHSH and LQKENI. The CDR3 is made up of 16 amino acids. CDR3 nucleotides: TGTGCCAGCTCACCCCGGACAGCTCTACTGAACACTGAAGCTTTCTTT. Translation gives CASSPRTALLNTEAFF.

This clone was counted between two and nine times. The chain uses TRBV6-5 and TRBJ2-7; tentatively, D is TRBD1 (6 bases). V was cut by 8 bases and J by 3 bases, with 20 bases left in between. The CDR3 has 15 amino acids. The germline V gene encodes CDR1 MNHEY and CDR2 SVGAGI. The CDR3 reads CASSPGVGGVYEQYF. As DNA, the CDR3 is TGTGCCAGCTCCCCTGGGGTAGGGGGAGTCTACGAGCAGTACTTC.

V is TRBV27 and J is TRBJ2-7, with D possibly called TRBD1 or TRBD2 (6 bases each). This CDR3 has 15 amino acids. CDR1 is MNHEY and CDR2 is SMNVEV in the germline V gene (reference sequence). V lost 6 bases, J lost 3 bases, and 18 bases lay in between. CDR3 loop: CASRRDRRGLYEQYF. The CDR3 nucleotides read TGTGCCAGCAGGCGGGATCGCAGGGGCCTCTACGAGCAGTACTTC.

This clone has a handful of counts. J is TRBJ1-1 and V is TRBV7-3; tentative D call: TRBD1 (5 bases). Germline V CDR1 and CDR2: SGHTA, FQGTGA. This CDR3 contains 15 residues. V gave up 5 bases and J gave up 4 bases, with 17 bases separating them. In DNA form, the CDR3 reads TGTGCCAGCAGCAAGCCTGGATGGGGGATCACTGAAGCTTTCTTT. This translates into CASSKPGWGITEAFF.

This clone was recorded a few times. The V call is TRBV2, the J call TRBJ2-3; D gene uncertain. Deletions cut 0 bases from V and 0 bases from J, with 13 bases between. This CDR3 contains 17 residues. CDR1 is SNHLY and CDR2 is FYNNEI in the germline V gene. In DNA form, the CDR3 reads TGTGCCAGCAGTGAAGCTTTACCCCTACTAAGCACAGATACGCAGTATTTT. This encodes CASSEALPLLSTDTQYF.

The V gene is TRBV14, the J gene TRBJ1-2, with TRBD1 matching over 9 bases. The germline gives CDR1 SGHDN, CDR2 FVKESK. The CDR3 length is 16 residues. V shed 4 bases, J shed 6 bases, and the junction held 12 bases outside the gene matches. CDR3 region: CASSRATQGAFNGYTF. The CDR3 DNA follows: TGTGCCAGCAGCCGGGCTACACAGGGGGCGTTTAATGGCTACACCTTC.

The chain couples TRBV7-8 to TRBJ2-3, with D possibly matching TRBD1 (6 bases). Trimming removed 7 bases from V and 3 bases from J, with 11 bases in between. The CDR3 is 13 amino acids. Germline V gene data show CDR1 as SGHVS and CDR2 as FQNEAQ. In DNA form, the CDR3 reads TGTGCCAGCAACAGGGTAATAACAGATACGCAGTATTTT. It codes for CASNRVITDTQYF. Variable domain in full (rest from reference TRBV7-8 and TRBJ2-3): GAGVSQSPRYKVAKRGQDVALRCDPISGHVSLFWYQQALGQGPEFLTYFQNEAQLDKSGLPSDRFFAERPEGSVSTLKIQRTQQEDSAVYLCASNRVITDTQYFGPGTRLTVL.

The chain links TRBV27 to TRBJ1-4; 8 positions match TRBD1. Germline V gives CDR1 MNHEY, CDR2 SMNVEV (reference sequence). The CDR3 runs 14 residues. V lost 3 bases, J lost 7 bases, and 4 bases stayed unmatched. Here the CDR3 DNA reads TGTGCCAGCAGTTTCAGGGGGCTGACTGAAAAACTGTTTTTT. Translating gives CASSFRGLTEKLFF.

J is TRBJ1-2 and V is TRBV29-1; D remains unclear. Trimming took 4 bases from V and 5 from J, leaving 8 bases between them. Germline assignment: CDR1 SQVTM and CDR2 ANQGSEA. The CDR3 contains 11 residues. CDR3 DNA: TGCAGCGTTGGGACCGAGTATGGCTACACCTTC. It yields the protein CSVGTEYGYTF.

V is TRBV7-2 and J is TRBJ2-7; D could derive from TRBD1 or TRBD2 (5 bases each). Trimming shortened V by 2 bases and J by 3 bases, and 17 bases separated the two germline ends. This CDR3 contains 16 residues. The germline V gene encodes CDR1 SGHTA and CDR2 FQGNSA. In DNA, the CDR3 is TGTGCCAGCAGCTTAACGGGGACCCGTGAATTCTACGAGCAGTACTTC. It translates to CASSLTGTREFYEQYF.

The gene calls are TRBV6-5 and TRBJ2-7, with D unclear. Germline V gives CDR1 MNHEY, CDR2 SVGAGI. V lost 3 bases and J lost 1, with 10 bases in between. The CDR3 loop spans 14 amino acids. The CDR3 here is CASSYDSGSYEQYF. The CDR3 coding sequence is TGTGCCAGCAGTTATGACTCCGGGTCCTACGAGCAGTACTTC.

This clone was seen a handful of times. The CDR3 loop is CASSLTGRGTEAFF. CDR3 DNA sequence: TGTGCCAGCAGTTTGACAGGGAGAGGCACTGAAGCTTTCTTT. The chain is built from TRBV27 and TRBJ1-1, with 7 bases identical to TRBD1. In germline, CDR1 is MNHEY, CDR2 SMNVEV (reference sequence). The CDR3 spans 14 residues. With 3 bases clipped from V and 4 bases from J, the junction kept 5 bases outside the gene matches.

The gene calls are TRBV7-6 and TRBJ2-3; 9 bases are a match to TRBD2. The CDR3 is 19 amino acids. Germline V CDR1 and CDR2: SGHVS, FNYEAQ. The ends lost 4 bases at V and 2 bases at J; junction bases unmatched: 16. CDR3 DNA: TGTGCCAGCAGCTCCTGGGAGAGAGAGCGGGGGGTTCTCACAGATACGCAGTATTTT. Its translation is CASSSWERERGVLTDTQYF.

This clone has more than one count but fewer than ten. The chain has TRBV18 and TRBJ1-6; no definite D call. The germline V gene encodes CDR1 KGHSH and CDR2 LQKENI. Between the trimmed V and J ends, which lost 2 bases and 5 bases, there was a span of 4 bases. CDR3 size: 13 residues. CDR3 residues: CASSPGNNSPLHF. The CDR3 region has the DNA TGTGCCAGCTCACCAGGGAATAATTCACCCCTCCACTTT.

This sequence joins TRBV11-3 and TRBJ1-4; D not certain. Germline V gene sequence: CDR1 SGHNT, CDR2 YENEEA. V lost 1 base and J lost 5, with 11 bases in between. This CDR3 is built from 15 residues. The CDR3 loop reads CASSLGARNNEKLFF. CDR3 DNA: TGTGCCAGCAGCTTAGGTGCAAGGAACAATGAAAAACTGTTTTTT.

V is TRBV7-8 and J is TRBJ1-4; D is undetermined. CDR1 is SGHVS and CDR2 is FQNEAQ in the germline V gene. The germline V and J ends were trimmed by 5 bases and 5 bases, with 12 bases remaining between them. The CDR3 covers 14 residues. Here the CDR3 reads CASSRTNQNEKLFF. The CDR3 DNA reads as TGTGCCAGCAGCAGAACGAACCAAAATGAAAAACTGTTTTTT.

This chain links TRBV7-2 with TRBJ2-1; possibly TRBD1 for D (6 bases). Germline values: CDR1 SGHTA, CDR2 FQGNSA. The CDR3 has 16 amino acids. V lost 0 bases and J 5 bases, leaving 14 bases between the germline ends. The CDR3 loop is CASSLALRGRNNEQFF. DNA of the CDR3: TGTGCCAGCAGCTTAGCCCTCAGGGGAAGAAACAATGAGCAGTTCTTC.

V usage is TRBV10-3 and J usage is TRBJ2-7; D remains ambiguous. The CDR3 has 14 residues. The V end lost 0 bases, the J end lost 3 bases, and 9 bases lay between the germline ends. Germline CDR1 and CDR2: ENHRY and SYGVKD. The CDR3 DNA follows: TGTGCCATCAGTGAGTCGTTAGGCAGCTACGAGCAGTACTTC. Protein: CAISESLGSYEQYF.

The chain is built from TRBV11-3 and TRBJ2-5; 8 nucleotides align to TRBD2. Trimming cost V 5 bases and J 2 bases; bases outside gene matches: 1. The CDR3 spans 13 residues. The germline V gene encodes CDR1 SGHNT and CDR2 YENEEA. Here the CDR3 reads CASSPGGQETQYF. CDR3 DNA sequence: TGTGCCAGCAGCCCGGGGGGGCAAGAGACCCAGTACTTC.

The chain recombines TRBV13 with TRBJ2-1, with D possibly matching TRBD2 (5 bases). The CDR3 runs to 14 residues. Germline V gives CDR1 PRHDT, CDR2 FYEKMQ (reference sequence). V shed 5 bases and J shed 8 bases, with 16 bases lying between them. DNA of the CDR3: TGTGCCAGCAGCCCCTGGAGGCGAGCCGATGAGCAGTTCTTC. It codes for CASSPWRRADEQFF.

The gene calls are TRBV2 and TRBJ1-2, with TRBD1 identical over 7 bases. Germline trimming cut 3 bases from V and 7 bases from J; bases unmatched to any gene: 8. This CDR3 contains 14 residues. CDR1 is SNHLY, CDR2 FYNNEI, per germline. CDR3 nucleotide sequence: TGTGCCAGCAGTGATACAGGGGTTGGTACTGGCTACACCTTC. It specifies CASSDTGVGTGYTF.